This T cell receptor beta chain was captured by sequencing in a study of blood T cells in healthy people across ages. Study context: With template switching, about one barcoded beta molecule was captured per two T cells.

At least 6 million PBMCs were isolated per sample. Primers used in a second PCR of roughly 6 to 12 cycles were a sample-barcoded 5' primer and a J-beta primer mix. TCRdb analysed the 5' RACE reads with MiXCR anew, one entry per CDR3 protein. The sample lists fewer than 900,000 distinct CDR3 sequences, more than 40% occurring once. Germline CDR1 and CDR2: DFQATT and SNEGSKA (reference sequence). V gave up 3 bases and J gave up 1 base; unmatched junction bases: 17. The CDR3 is made up of 19 amino acids. Notes on the study in general: Significant beta diversity loss was already apparent by age approximately 37, declining roughly linearly. It was found that TCR beta diversity correlated strongly with the percentage of naive T cells.

As regards this clonotype: Its matching antigen is unknown.

The chain uses TRBV20-1 and TRBJ2-3, with 9 bases lining up with TRBD2. This clonotype originated in a woman in her fifties or sixties in good health. The sequenced material came from blood. The CDR3 sequence is CSASNPRVAGGPGTDTQYF. In DNA form, the CDR3 reads TGCAGTGCTAGTAATCCTAGAGTGGCGGGAGGGCCTGGCACAGATACGCAGTATTTT.